Listed below are T cell receptor beta chains from one sample, sequenced in a study of neurological immune-mediated disorders. In TCRdb, the 5' RACE reads were re-called with MiXCR into one record per CDR3 protein. The sample has some 120,000 distinct CDR3 sequences, 3% to 3.5% seen once. The sample taken for sequencing was PBMCs. Every receptor here comes from a woman aged 30 to 39 with multiple sclerosis. The CDR3 runs from the conserved cysteine through the conserved F or W. A D gene is named only where the DNA matches it firmly. Not all rows give a size; the values are once, few, many and, for expanded clones, a class.

d_call: .; v_call: TRBV20-1; j_call: TRBJ1-3; clone_size: many; cdr3_nt: TGCAGTGCTGTTGGTCCTTCCACTGGAAACACCATATATTTT; cdr3_aa: CSAVGPSTGNTIYF
d_call: .; v_call: TRBV5-1; j_call: TRBJ2-1; clone_size: many; cdr3_nt: TGCGCCAGCAGCTTGGCCGGGGATGAGCAGTTCTTC; cdr3_aa: CASSLAGDEQFF
d_call: TRBD2; v_call: TRBV7-2; j_call: TRBJ2-3; clone_size: many; cdr3_nt: TGTGCCAGCAGCTTATACCCGATAATGCGGGAGAAGGTCCCCTTTACGCAGTATTTT; cdr3_aa: CASSLYPIMREKVPFTQYF
d_call: .; v_call: TRBV29-1; j_call: TRBJ2-1; clone_size: many; cdr3_nt: TGCAGCGTTAGGAAAGGTGGCCTATACAATGAGCAGTTCTTC; cdr3_aa: CSVRKGGLYNEQFF
d_call: TRBD1; v_call: TRBV12-3/TRBV12-4; j_call: TRBJ1-5; clone_size: many; cdr3_nt: TGTGCCAGCAGTTTGAACCCAGGGGGGAAGCCCCAGCATTTT; cdr3_aa: CASSLNPGGKPQHF
d_call: .; v_call: TRBV15; j_call: TRBJ2-1; clone_size: many; cdr3_nt: TGTGCCACCAGCAGACCCGACCCAAGCTCCTACAATGAGCAGTTCTTC; cdr3_aa: CATSRPDPSSYNEQFF
d_call: .; v_call: TRBV6-2/TRBV6-3; j_call: TRBJ2-7; clone_size: .; cdr3_nt: TGTGCCAGCAGATCCTTTCGCTACGAGCAGTACTTC; cdr3_aa: CASRSFRYEQYF
d_call: .; v_call: TRBV7-9; j_call: TRBJ1-6; clone_size: many; cdr3_nt: TGTGCCAGCAGCCATCGGAGTTCACCCCTCCACTTT; cdr3_aa: CASSHRSSPLHF
d_call: TRBD1; v_call: TRBV14; j_call: TRBJ2-1; clone_size: many; cdr3_nt: TGTGCCAGCAGTCGGACCGGGACAGGGCTCGGTGAGCAGTTCTTC; cdr3_aa: CASSRTGTGLGEQFF
d_call: TRBD2; v_call: TRBV12-3/TRBV12-4; j_call: TRBJ2-1; clone_size: many; cdr3_nt: TGTGCCAGCAGCCCGCGGGAGGTCTACAATGAGCAGTTCTTC; cdr3_aa: CASSPREVYNEQFF
d_call: .; v_call: TRBV29-1; j_call: TRBJ2-3; clone_size: many; cdr3_nt: TGCAGCGTTGTAATCGATACGCAGTATTTT; cdr3_aa: CSVVIDTQYF
d_call: .; v_call: TRBV7-7; j_call: TRBJ2-1; clone_size: many; cdr3_nt: TGTGCCAGCAGCTCCGGAAATGAGCAGTTCTTC; cdr3_aa: CASSSGNEQFF
d_call: TRBD1; v_call: TRBV5-1; j_call: TRBJ2-1; clone_size: few; cdr3_nt: TGCGCCAGCAGCTTTGGCGGGACAGGGAGAGGGGAGCAGTTCTTC; cdr3_aa: CASSFGGTGRGEQFF
d_call: .; v_call: TRBV15; j_call: TRBJ1-1; clone_size: many; cdr3_nt: TGTGCCACCAGCACCGGCCCGAACACTGAAGCTTTCTTT; cdr3_aa: CATSTGPNTEAFF
d_call: TRBD2; v_call: TRBV5-1; j_call: TRBJ2-1; clone_size: many; cdr3_nt: TGCGCCAGCAGCTTGGGCTTGGGACTAGCGGGAGATGAGCAGTTCTTC; cdr3_aa: CASSLGLGLAGDEQFF
d_call: TRBD2; v_call: TRBV20-1; j_call: TRBJ2-5; clone_size: many; cdr3_nt: TGCAGTGCTAGAGATTTCTTGACTAGCGCTCAGACCCAGTACTTC; cdr3_aa: CSARDFLTSAQTQYF
d_call: TRBD1; v_call: TRBV6-1; j_call: TRBJ1-1; clone_size: many; cdr3_nt: TGTGCCAGCAGTCCCAGACAGGGAGGGACTGAAGCTTTCTTT; cdr3_aa: CASSPRQGGTEAFF
d_call: .; v_call: TRBV14; j_call: TRBJ2-1; clone_size: many; cdr3_nt: TGTGCCAGCAGCCAAGATCCCGGACTACCTTCCTACAATGAGCAGTTCTTC; cdr3_aa: CASSQDPGLPSYNEQFF
d_call: .; v_call: TRBV20-1; j_call: TRBJ1-2; clone_size: many; cdr3_nt: TGCAGTGCTAGAGATCCTGGGGGCAGGGTGGATGGCTACACCTTC; cdr3_aa: CSARDPGGRVDGYTF
d_call: .; v_call: TRBV5-1; j_call: TRBJ2-7; clone_size: many; cdr3_nt: TGCGCCAGCAGCTTGGGAACGGGGCCCTACGAGCAGTACTTC; cdr3_aa: CASSLGTGPYEQYF
d_call: .; v_call: TRBV5-6; j_call: TRBJ2-2; clone_size: many; cdr3_nt: TGTGCCAGCAGCTACCGAGGCGGGGAGCTGTTTTTT; cdr3_aa: CASSYRGGELFF
d_call: TRBD1; v_call: TRBV20-1; j_call: TRBJ1-2; clone_size: many; cdr3_nt: TGCAGTGCCCGGGACAGGAGTTCCCACCTTAACTATGGCTACACCTTC; cdr3_aa: CSARDRSSHLNYGYTF
d_call: .; v_call: TRBV12-3/TRBV12-4; j_call: TRBJ2-3; clone_size: many; cdr3_nt: TGTGCCAGCAGTCTAATGAATACGCAGTATTTT; cdr3_aa: CASSLMNTQYF
d_call: .; v_call: TRBV29-1; j_call: TRBJ2-7; clone_size: .; cdr3_nt: TGCAGCTCCGAGGGGGAAGGGGTGCAGTACTTC; cdr3_aa: CSSEGEGVQYF
d_call: .; v_call: TRBV5-1; j_call: TRBJ2-5; clone_size: many; cdr3_nt: TGCGCCAGCAGCTTGTTCTCGGGGCAAGAGACCCAGTACTTC; cdr3_aa: CASSLFSGQETQYF
d_call: .; v_call: TRBV6-6; j_call: TRBJ1-5; clone_size: .; cdr3_nt: TGTGCCAGCAGTTACCAGACAGGAGCGAGTCAGCCCCAGCATTTT; cdr3_aa: CASSYQTGASQPQHF
d_call: .; v_call: TRBV20-1; j_call: TRBJ1-4; clone_size: many; cdr3_nt: TGCAGTGCTAGAGGCCAGGGCCCACTGTTTTTT; cdr3_aa: CSARGQGPLFF
d_call: .; v_call: TRBV6-2/TRBV6-3; j_call: TRBJ2-7; clone_size: many; cdr3_nt: TGTGCCAGCAGTTACGGGGGGAAGTTCGCCTACGAGCAGTACTTC; cdr3_aa: CASSYGGKFAYEQYF
d_call: .; v_call: TRBV5-1; j_call: TRBJ1-5; clone_size: many; cdr3_nt: TGCGCCAGCAGCTTGGGGTGGGGTTCTTCTAGCAATCAGCCCCAGCATTTT; cdr3_aa: CASSLGWGSSSNQPQHF
d_call: TRBD1; v_call: TRBV12-5; j_call: TRBJ2-5; clone_size: many; cdr3_nt: TGTGCTAGTGCCCCCGGGACAGGGGGCGGTGAGACCCAGTACTTC; cdr3_aa: CASAPGTGGGETQYF
d_call: .; v_call: TRBV11-2; j_call: TRBJ2-4; clone_size: many; cdr3_nt: TGTGCCAGCAGCCCCTCCTCGTCAAGGAACATTCAGTACTTC; cdr3_aa: CASSPSSSRNIQYF
d_call: .; v_call: TRBV20-1; j_call: TRBJ2-5; clone_size: many; cdr3_nt: TGCAGTGCTCCCGGCCCGGGAGAGACCCAGTACTTC; cdr3_aa: CSAPGPGETQYF
d_call: .; v_call: TRBV6-2/TRBV6-3; j_call: TRBJ2-7; clone_size: .; cdr3_nt: TGTGCCAGCAGCCCCTCCCGGGGGCCCTCCTACGAGCAGTACTTC; cdr3_aa: CASSPSRGPSYEQYF
d_call: .; v_call: TRBV20-1; j_call: TRBJ2-1; clone_size: many; cdr3_nt: TGCAGTGCTAGAGACGGTCCTTTGCATGAGCAGTTCTTC; cdr3_aa: CSARDGPLHEQFF
d_call: .; v_call: TRBV12-3/TRBV12-4; j_call: TRBJ2-3; clone_size: .; cdr3_nt: TGTGCCAGCCGTGGGAACGATACGCAGTATTTT; cdr3_aa: CASRGNDTQYF
d_call: TRBD2; v_call: TRBV6-5; j_call: TRBJ2-3; clone_size: many; cdr3_nt: TGTGCCAGCACTCCACAGAGCGGGGGTATCGCAGATACGCAGTATTTT; cdr3_aa: CASTPQSGGIADTQYF
d_call: TRBD2; v_call: TRBV7-8; j_call: TRBJ2-2; clone_size: many; cdr3_nt: TGTGCCAGCAGCTTACTACCCACTAGCGGGGCGAACACCGGGGAGCTGTTTTTT; cdr3_aa: CASSLLPTSGANTGELFF
d_call: TRBD1; v_call: TRBV27; j_call: TRBJ2-7; clone_size: many; cdr3_nt: TGTGCCAGCAGTTTTGGGCAGGGGGCGACTGAGCAGTACTTC; cdr3_aa: CASSFGQGATEQYF
d_call: TRBD1; v_call: TRBV6-1; j_call: TRBJ2-1; clone_size: .; cdr3_nt: TGTGCCAGCAGTCGGGACAGTCATTCCGATGAGCAGTTCTTC; cdr3_aa: CASSRDSHSDEQFF
d_call: TRBD1; v_call: TRBV29-1; j_call: TRBJ2-3; clone_size: many; cdr3_nt: TGCAGCGTTCCACCAACCGGACAGGGGGAAGAAGATACGCAGTATTTT; cdr3_aa: CSVPPTGQGEEDTQYF
d_call: .; v_call: TRBV20-1; j_call: TRBJ1-1; clone_size: many; cdr3_nt: TGCAGTGCTAATTCGGGACAGAACACTGAAGCTTTCTTT; cdr3_aa: CSANSGQNTEAFF
d_call: .; v_call: TRBV7-2; j_call: TRBJ2-7; clone_size: many; cdr3_nt: TGTGCCAGCAGCCCAGGGTGGGGGGACCCCGACGAGCAGTACTTC; cdr3_aa: CASSPGWGDPDEQYF
d_call: TRBD1; v_call: TRBV12-3/TRBV12-4; j_call: TRBJ2-2; clone_size: many; cdr3_nt: TGTGCCAGCATCATAACTCAGGGGGCCGGGGAGCTGTTTTTT; cdr3_aa: CASIITQGAGELFF
d_call: TRBD2; v_call: TRBV20-1; j_call: TRBJ2-1; clone_size: many; cdr3_nt: TGCAGTGCTCCAAATAGCGGGAGTCACAATGAGCAGTTCTTC; cdr3_aa: CSAPNSGSHNEQFF
d_call: .; v_call: TRBV18; j_call: TRBJ2-7; clone_size: many; cdr3_nt: TGTGCCAGTCGTACGAGCTCCTACGAGCAGTACTTC; cdr3_aa: CASRTSSYEQYF
d_call: .; v_call: TRBV4-3; j_call: TRBJ2-2; clone_size: many; cdr3_nt: TGCGCCAGCAGCCCCGCGGGACATCAGAACACCGGGGAGCTGTTTTTT; cdr3_aa: CASSPAGHQNTGELFF
d_call: TRBD2; v_call: TRBV20-1; j_call: TRBJ2-3; clone_size: many; cdr3_nt: TGCAGTGCTCGGACTAGCGGGGGTTTTTTGGAGGCTACGCAGTATTTT; cdr3_aa: CSARTSGGFLEATQYF
d_call: .; v_call: TRBV28; j_call: TRBJ1-2; clone_size: many; cdr3_nt: TGTGCCAGCACCGGGAAAAACTATGGCTACACCTTC; cdr3_aa: CASTGKNYGYTF
d_call: .; v_call: TRBV20-1; j_call: TRBJ2-5; clone_size: many; cdr3_nt: TGCAGTGCTAGAGGACCGCGGGAGACCCAGTACTTC; cdr3_aa: CSARGPRETQYF
d_call: TRBD2; v_call: TRBV5-5; j_call: TRBJ2-7; clone_size: many; cdr3_nt: TGTGCCAGCAGGATGGGAGGGGCCTACGAGCAGTACTTC; cdr3_aa: CASRMGGAYEQYF
d_call: .; v_call: TRBV7-2; j_call: TRBJ2-3; clone_size: many; cdr3_nt: TGTGCCAGCAGCCCACCCTCGGATACGCAGTATTTT; cdr3_aa: CASSPPSDTQYF
d_call: .; v_call: TRBV20-1; j_call: TRBJ2-1; clone_size: many; cdr3_nt: TGCAGTGCTAGAAGGGGGGGGTCCTACAATGAGCAGTTCTTC; cdr3_aa: CSARRGGSYNEQFF
d_call: TRBD1; v_call: TRBV18; j_call: TRBJ1-1; clone_size: many; cdr3_nt: TGTGCCAGCTCCCCAGGACAGGGGGCGCTTCCTGAAGCTTTCTTT; cdr3_aa: CASSPGQGALPEAFF
d_call: .; v_call: TRBV27; j_call: TRBJ2-7; clone_size: many; cdr3_nt: TGTGCCAGCCCAGCGGACTACGAGCAGTACTTC; cdr3_aa: CASPADYEQYF
d_call: TRBD1; v_call: TRBV12-3/TRBV12-4; j_call: TRBJ1-2; clone_size: many; cdr3_nt: TGTGCCACGTCAGGGGGGGCGGGCGGTGGCTACACCTTC; cdr3_aa: CATSGGAGGGYTF
d_call: .; v_call: TRBV5-1; j_call: TRBJ2-1; clone_size: few; cdr3_nt: TGCGCCAGCAGCTTGGCAGGGAACTCCTACAATGAGCAGTTCTTC; cdr3_aa: CASSLAGNSYNEQFF
d_call: .; v_call: TRBV27; j_call: TRBJ1-2; clone_size: many; cdr3_nt: TGTGCCAGCAGTTTCGTCGAAGGGGATCTGGATGGCTACACCTTC; cdr3_aa: CASSFVEGDLDGYTF